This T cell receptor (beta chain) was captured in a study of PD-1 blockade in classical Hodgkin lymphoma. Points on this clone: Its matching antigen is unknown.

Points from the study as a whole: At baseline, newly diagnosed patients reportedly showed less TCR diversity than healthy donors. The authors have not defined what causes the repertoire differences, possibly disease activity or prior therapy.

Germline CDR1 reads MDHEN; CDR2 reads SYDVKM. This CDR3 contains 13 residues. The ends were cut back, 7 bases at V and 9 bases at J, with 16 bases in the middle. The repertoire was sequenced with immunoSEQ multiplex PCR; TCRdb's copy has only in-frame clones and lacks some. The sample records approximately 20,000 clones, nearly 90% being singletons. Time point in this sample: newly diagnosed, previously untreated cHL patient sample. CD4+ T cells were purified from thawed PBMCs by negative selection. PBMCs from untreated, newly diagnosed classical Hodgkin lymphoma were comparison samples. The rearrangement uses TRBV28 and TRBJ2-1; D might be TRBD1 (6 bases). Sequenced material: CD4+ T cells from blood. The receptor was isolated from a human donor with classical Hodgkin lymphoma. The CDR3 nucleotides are TGTGCCAGCACCCCAGGGACATTTACTGAGCAGTTCTTC. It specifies CASTPGTFTEQFF. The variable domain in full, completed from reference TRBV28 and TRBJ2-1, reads DVKVTQSSRYLVKRTGEKVFLECVQDMDHENMFWYRQDPGLGLRLIYFSYDVKMKEKGDIPEGYSVSREKKERFSLILESASTNQTSMYLCASTPGTFTEQFFGPGTRLTVL.